This note documents a single TCR beta chain sequence. This specimen comes from a study of glioma-infiltrating T cells after dendritic cell vaccination. TCRdb's table, derived via immunoSEQ multiplex PCR, lists solely in-frame clones and lacks some. The sample yields about 92,000 clones, 86% seen once. Germline V gene lookup returns CDR1 MGHDK and CDR2 SYGVNS. Losses at the gene ends were 2 bases for V and 5 bases for J; bases not matched to a gene: 10. The CDR3 runs 17 residues. The source of this sequence is a human donor with glioblastoma. The sample was blood, taken before dendritic cell vaccination. The gene calls are TRBV25-1 and TRBJ1-1; 11 positions match TRBD1. The CDR3 sequence is CASSESWGQGVGTEAFF. In DNA, the CDR3 is TGTGCCAGCAGTGAAAGTTGGGGACAGGGGGTAGGTACTGAAGCTTTCTTT.